This T cell receptor (beta chain) was obtained from a study of T cells in Graves' hyperthyroidism and ophthalmopathy. The study based diagnoses on clinical symptoms, serum thyroxine and TRAb, thyroid ultrasound and orbital computed tomography. The CDR3 regions of TCR beta were amplified from RNA transcripts. Primed by the HTBI set, a first-round RT-PCR was run on the TCR CDR3. TCRdb independently ran MiXCR on the multiplex PCR reads; one entry per CDR3 protein. The sample includes some 650,000 distinct CDR3 sequences, more than 15% of them seen just once. This clonotype was seen many times. Trimming shortened V by 3 bases and J by 0 bases, and 12 bases separated the two germline ends. The CDR3 is 16 amino acids. Germline CDR1 KGHSH, CDR2 LQKENI.

This chain connects TRBV18 to TRBJ1-3, with D possibly TRBD1 on 6 matching bases. This clonotype was obtained from a middle-aged woman with Graves' ophthalmopathy. Material for sequencing was blood. This chain's CDR3 is CASSPDSGSSGNTIYF. In DNA, the CDR3 is TGTGCCAGCTCACCGGACAGTGGAAGCTCTGGAAACACCATATATTTT.